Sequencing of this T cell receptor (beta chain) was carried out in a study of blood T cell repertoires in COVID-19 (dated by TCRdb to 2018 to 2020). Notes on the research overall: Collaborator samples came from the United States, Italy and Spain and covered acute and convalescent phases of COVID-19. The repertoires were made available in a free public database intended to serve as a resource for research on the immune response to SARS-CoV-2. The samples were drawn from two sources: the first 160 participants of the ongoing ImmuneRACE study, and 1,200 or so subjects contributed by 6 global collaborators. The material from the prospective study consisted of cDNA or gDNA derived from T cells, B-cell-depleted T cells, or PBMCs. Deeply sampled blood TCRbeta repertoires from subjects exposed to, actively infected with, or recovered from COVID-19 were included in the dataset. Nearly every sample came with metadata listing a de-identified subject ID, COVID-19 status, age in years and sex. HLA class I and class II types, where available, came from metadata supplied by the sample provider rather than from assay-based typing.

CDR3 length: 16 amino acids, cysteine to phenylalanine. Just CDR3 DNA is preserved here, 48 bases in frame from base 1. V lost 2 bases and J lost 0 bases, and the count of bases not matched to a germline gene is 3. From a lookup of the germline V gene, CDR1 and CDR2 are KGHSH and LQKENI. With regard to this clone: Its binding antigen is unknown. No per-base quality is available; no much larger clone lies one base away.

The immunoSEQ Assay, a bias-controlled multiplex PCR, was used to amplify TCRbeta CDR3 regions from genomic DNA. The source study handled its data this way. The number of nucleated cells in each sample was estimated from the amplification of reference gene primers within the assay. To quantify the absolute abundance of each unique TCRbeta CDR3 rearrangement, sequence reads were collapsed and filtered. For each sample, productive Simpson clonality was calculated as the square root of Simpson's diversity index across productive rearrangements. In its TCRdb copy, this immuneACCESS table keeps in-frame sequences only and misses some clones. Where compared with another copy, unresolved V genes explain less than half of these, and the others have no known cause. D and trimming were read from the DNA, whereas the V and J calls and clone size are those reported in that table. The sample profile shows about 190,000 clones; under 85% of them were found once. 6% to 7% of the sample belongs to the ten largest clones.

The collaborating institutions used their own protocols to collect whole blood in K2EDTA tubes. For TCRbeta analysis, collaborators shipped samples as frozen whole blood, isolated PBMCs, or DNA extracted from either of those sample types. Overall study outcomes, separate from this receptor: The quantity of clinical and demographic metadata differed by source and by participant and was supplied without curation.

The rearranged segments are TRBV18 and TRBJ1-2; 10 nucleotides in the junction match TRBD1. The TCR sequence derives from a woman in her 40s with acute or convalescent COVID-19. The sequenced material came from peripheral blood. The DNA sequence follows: TGTGCCAGCTCACCAGGGACAGGGGAGACTAACTATGGCTACACCTTC. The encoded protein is CASSPGTGETNYGYTF.